This section outlines one T cell receptor (beta chain) sequence together with its context. The target antigen is unknown. Vbeta (60) and Jbeta (13) primers were used in the PCR. Original methodology: The authors later counted roughly 87 million unique TCR beta chains, 9 million to 12 million of them shared. TCRdb keeps only in-frame clones here, not all; method: immunoSEQ multiplex PCR. That table furnishes V, J and clone size, whereas the DNA furnished D and trimming. The data hold about 100,000 clones, with roughly 77% observed a single time. The V gene end was trimmed by 5 bases and the J gene end by 0 bases; junction bases not matched to a gene: 5. The CDR3 runs to 15 residues. The data were taken from a study of cytomegalovirus exposure and HLA in healthy donors. Study-level results: TCR beta sequences reportedly predicted the HLA-A and HLA-B alleles of most subjects accurately. For most TCR beta V segments, an earlier analysis put the productive rate at about 87% or about 30% of the time. Researchers catalogued about 150 TCR beta chains as cytomegalovirus-associated.

The sequenced sample consisted of PBMCs. This TCR was sampled from a woman in her 50s in good health and CMV-seropositive. V usage is TRBV6-7 and J usage is TRBJ2-7, with 9 positions matching TRBD1. TRBV6-7 is flagged as an ORF with uncertain function. CDR3 DNA sequence: TGTGCCAGCAGTAGCCGGGACAGGGACTCCTACGAGCAGTACTTC. It codes for CASSSRDRDSYEQYF.